This T cell receptor (beta chain) appears in the sequencing data of a study of post-analysis software for immune sequencing data. For the study at large: Relapsing-remitting, secondary progressive and progressive-relapsing multiple sclerosis were all included among the disease courses. Study results and limitations: TRBV segments more frequent in patients than in controls numbered five and included TRBV5-6, TRBV5-1 and TRBV20-1. F measure showed strong co-clustering of same-batch samples. The normalized Chao1 diversity of multiple sclerosis patients was significantly lower than that of controls.

In germline, CDR1 is KGHDR, CDR2 SFDVKD. This CDR3 region has 12 residues. The authors incorporated unique molecular identifiers into the TCR beta cDNA libraries. TCRdb re-analysed the PCR reads in MiXCR, keeping a single row per CDR3 protein. The sample holds 750,000 to 950,000 distinct CDR3 sequences, about 45% seen once. A remark on this clonotype: Its antigen is undetermined. A junction end diverges from the germline sequence, so it may reflect a read error.

This chain uses TRBV24-1 with TRBJ1-1; unclear D gene. The source of this sequence is a girl between 10 and 17 years old with multiple sclerosis. The sequencing input was blood. The CDR3 spells CAASDGHTEAFF. Here the CDR3 DNA reads TGTGCCGCCAGTGACGGCCACACTGAAGCTTTCTTT.